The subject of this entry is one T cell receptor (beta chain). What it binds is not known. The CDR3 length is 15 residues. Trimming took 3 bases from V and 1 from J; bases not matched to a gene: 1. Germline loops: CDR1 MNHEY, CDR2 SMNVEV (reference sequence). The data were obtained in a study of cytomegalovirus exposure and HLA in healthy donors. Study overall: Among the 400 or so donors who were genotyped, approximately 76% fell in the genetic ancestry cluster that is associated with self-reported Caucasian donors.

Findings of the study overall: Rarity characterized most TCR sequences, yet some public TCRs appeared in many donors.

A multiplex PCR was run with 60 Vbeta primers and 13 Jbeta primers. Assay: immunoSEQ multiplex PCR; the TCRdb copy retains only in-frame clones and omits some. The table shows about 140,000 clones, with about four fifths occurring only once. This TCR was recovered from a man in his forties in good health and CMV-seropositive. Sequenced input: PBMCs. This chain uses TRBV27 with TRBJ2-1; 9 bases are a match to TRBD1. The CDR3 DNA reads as TGTGCCAGCAGTTTTGGACAGGGGTCCTACAATGAGCAGTTCTTC. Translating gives CASSFGQGSYNEQFF.